This TCR beta chain was captured by sequencing in a study of blood T cell repertoires in COVID-19. Study details: Sources were T cells, B-cell-depleted T cells, or PBMCs; the material itself was cDNA or gDNA.

The CDR3 is 15 amino acids. J was trimmed by 4 bases and V by 4 bases; bases with no gene match: 6. The germline CDR1 and CDR2 sequences are MDHEN and SYDVKM. As handled by the study authors: Reference gene primer amplification yielded estimated nucleated cell counts. The repertoire was sequenced with immunoSEQ multiplex PCR; TCRdb's copy has only in-frame clones and lacks some. V and J calls and clone size are given by that table; D and trimming were obtained from the DNA. The table includes almost 250,000 clones, roughly 85% detected once. The sample taken for sequencing was PBMCs or T cells enriched from blood (not recorded which). The clonotype was recovered from a woman between 50 and 59 years old with acute COVID-19. The chain uses TRBV28 and TRBJ1-5, with TRBD1 matching over 8 bases. DNA for the CDR3: TGTGCCAGCAGTTCCGGGACAGGTAAAAATCAGCCCCAGCATTTT. This codes for CASSSGTGKNQPQHF.